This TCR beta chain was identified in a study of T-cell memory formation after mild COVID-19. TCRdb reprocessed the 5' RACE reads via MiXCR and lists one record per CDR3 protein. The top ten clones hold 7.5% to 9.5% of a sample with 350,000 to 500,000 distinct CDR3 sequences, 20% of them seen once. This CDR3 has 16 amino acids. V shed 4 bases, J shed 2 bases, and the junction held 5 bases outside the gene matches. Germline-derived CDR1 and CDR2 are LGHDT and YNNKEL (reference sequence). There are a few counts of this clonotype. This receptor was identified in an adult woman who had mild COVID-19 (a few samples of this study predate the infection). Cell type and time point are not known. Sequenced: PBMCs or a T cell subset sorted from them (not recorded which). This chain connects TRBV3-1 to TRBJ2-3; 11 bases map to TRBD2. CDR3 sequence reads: CASSPLAGGDTDTQYF. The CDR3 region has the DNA TGTGCCAGCAGCCCCCTAGCGGGGGGTGACACAGATACGCAGTATTTT.